This T cell receptor beta chain was captured in a study of siplizumab effects on memory and regulatory T cells. Profiling relied on immunoSEQ multiplex PCR, and the TCRdb table lists in-frame clones only, not all of them. The data hold 90,000 to 110,000 clones, with just over 90% observed a single time. Per germline, CDR1 LNHDA and CDR2 SQIVND (reference sequence). The CDR3 contains 13 residues. Trimming removed 5 bases at V and 5 bases at J, with 10 bases between. The chain couples TRBV19 to TRBJ1-5, with D unclear. Sequencing input: Tregs sorted from blood. The sequence came from a human donor in good health. The CDR3 spells CASSATRDQPQHF. The CDR3 DNA follows: TGTGCCAGTAGTGCCACCCGGGATCAGCCCCAGCATTTT.